This T cell receptor (beta chain) was sequenced during a study of blood T cells in healthy people across ages. Concerning this clonotype: Its target is not known.

It was with a sample-barcoded 5' primer and a J-beta primer mix that a second PCR of about 6 to 12 cycles was run. One entry per CDR3 protein results from TCRdb running MiXCR on the 5' RACE reads. The table lists 800,000 to 1,000,000 distinct CDR3 sequences, about 48% of them singletons, with over 10% in the top ten. General study results and limits: Per million T cells, TCR beta diversity dropped about linearly as age rose.

The clonotype comes from a man aged 25-40 years in good health. The sequenced sample consisted of blood.

The CDR3 sequence: CSAIWDRGTDTQYF. The CDR3 DNA reads TGCAGTGCTATCTGGGACAGAGGCACAGATACGCAGTATTTT. The chain joins TRBV20-1 to TRBJ2-3; 7 bases are a match to TRBD1. CDR1 DFQATT and CDR2 SNEGSKA come from the germline V gene (reference sequence). The CDR3 runs 14 residues. V lost 4 bases to trimming and J lost 1 base; unmatched junction nucleotides: 5.